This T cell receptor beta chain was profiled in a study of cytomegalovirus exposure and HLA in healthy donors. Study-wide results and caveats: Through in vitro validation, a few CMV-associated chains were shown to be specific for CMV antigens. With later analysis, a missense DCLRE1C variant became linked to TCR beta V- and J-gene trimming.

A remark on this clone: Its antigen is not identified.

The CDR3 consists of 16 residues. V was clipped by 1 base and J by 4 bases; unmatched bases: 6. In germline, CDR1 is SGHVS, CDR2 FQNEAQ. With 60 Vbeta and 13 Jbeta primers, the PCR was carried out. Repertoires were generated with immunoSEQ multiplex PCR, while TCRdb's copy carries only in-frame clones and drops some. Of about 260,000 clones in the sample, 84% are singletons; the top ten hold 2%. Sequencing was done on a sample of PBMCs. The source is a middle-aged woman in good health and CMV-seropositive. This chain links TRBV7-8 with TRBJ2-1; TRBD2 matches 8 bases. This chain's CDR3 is CASSLVEREFYNEQFF. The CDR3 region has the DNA TGTGCCAGCAGCTTAGTCGAGCGGGAGTTTTACAATGAGCAGTTCTTC.